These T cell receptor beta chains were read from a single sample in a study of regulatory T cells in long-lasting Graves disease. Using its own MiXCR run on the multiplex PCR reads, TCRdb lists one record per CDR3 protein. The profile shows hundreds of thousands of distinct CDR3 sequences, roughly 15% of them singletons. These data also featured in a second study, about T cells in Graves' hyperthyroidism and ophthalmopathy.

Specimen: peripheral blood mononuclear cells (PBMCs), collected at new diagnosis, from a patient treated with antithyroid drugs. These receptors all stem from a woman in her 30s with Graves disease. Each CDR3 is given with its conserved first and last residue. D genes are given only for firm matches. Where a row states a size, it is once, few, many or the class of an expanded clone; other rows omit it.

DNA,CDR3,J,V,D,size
TGCAGTGCTAGACCCGGGGGAGGCAAGCCCCAGCATTTT,CSARPGGGKPQHF,TRBJ1-5,TRBV20-1,-,many
TGTGCCTGGATGGGTCTTGGGGAGACCCAGTACTTC,CAWMGLGETQYF,TRBJ2-5,TRBV30,-,-
TGTGCCAGCAGGATCGGGACTATCTTCACCGGGGAGCTGTTTTTT,CASRIGTIFTGELFF,TRBJ2-2,TRBV6-1,TRBD2,few
TGTGCCAGCAGTTCGGGGACGCTGGGCGGCTACACCTTC,CASSSGTLGGYTF,TRBJ1-2,TRBV27,-,many
TGTGCCAGCTCACCGGACAGGGGAGATCAGCCCCAGCATTTT,CASSPDRGDQPQHF,TRBJ1-5,TRBV18,TRBD1,-
TGTGCCAGCAGTTACTCGTCCACCACAGATACGCAGTATTTT,CASSYSSTTDTQYF,TRBJ2-3,TRBV6-2/TRBV6-3,-,-
TGTGCCAGCAGCTTGGGGTTACTAGCGGGAGCGGGAGAGCAGTACTTC,CASSLGLLAGAGEQYF,TRBJ2-7,TRBV7-2,TRBD2,many
TGTGCCAGTAGTATGGGGAGGGCCGGAATCACCCATAGCAATCAGCCCCAGCATTTT,CASSMGRAGITHSNQPQHF,TRBJ1-5,TRBV19,-,-
TGTGCCAGCAGTTCACAGGGGTTTGCTGAAGCTTTCTTT,CASSSQGFAEAFF,TRBJ1-1,TRBV12-3/TRBV12-4,TRBD1,-
TGTGCCAGCTCAATGGGGGCAGGCTCCTACAATGAGCAGTTCTTC,CASSMGAGSYNEQFF,TRBJ2-1,TRBV18,-,few
TGCAGCGTTGAATGGGGCAGTTCGAACACCGGGGAGCTGTTTTTT,CSVEWGSSNTGELFF,TRBJ2-2,TRBV29-1,-,-
TGTGCCAGCAGCCCCGTGCAGGGGGTGGCGGAGACCCAGTACTTC,CASSPVQGVAETQYF,TRBJ2-5,TRBV9,TRBD1,few
TGTGCCAGCAGCCATGGGCAGGGGACCGGGGAGCTGTTTTTT,CASSHGQGTGELFF,TRBJ2-2,TRBV3-1,-,once
TGTGCCAGCAGCTTATCACTAGTTGTTTGGACAGAGAACACCGGGGAGCTGTTTTTT,CASSLSLVVWTENTGELFF,TRBJ2-2,TRBV7-9,-,few
TGTGCCAGCAGCTCCGAGACGCCGGGCGAGCAGTACTTC,CASSSETPGEQYF,TRBJ2-7,TRBV7-2,-,many
TGCGCCAGCAGCGCCCCCAGGGTCTCCGGTGGCTACACCTTC,CASSAPRVSGGYTF,TRBJ1-2,TRBV5-1,-,-
TGTGCCAGCAGCCAAGGGAGGGACAGCCCCCAGCATTTT,CASSQGRDSPQHF,TRBJ1-5,TRBV3-1,TRBD1,many
TGTGCCAGTAGAATAGCGGGAGGGAATGAGCAGTTCTTC,CASRIAGGNEQFF,TRBJ2-1,TRBV19,TRBD2,-
TGCAGTGCTATATTTCGGAGAAAGGATCTCTCCTACGAGCAGTACTTC,CSAIFRRKDLSYEQYF,TRBJ2-7,TRBV20-1,-,-
TGTGCCAGCACTTCGGGGAGCTCCTACAATGAGCAGTTCTTC,CASTSGSSYNEQFF,TRBJ2-1,TRBV5-4,-,few
TGTGCCAGCAGGGGGACTAGCGAGGCAAACATTCAGTACTTC,CASRGTSEANIQYF,TRBJ2-4,TRBV12-3/TRBV12-4,TRBD2,-
TGTGCCAGCAGCCTACGACTAGAGAAGGCGGCAGATACGCAGTATTTT,CASSLRLEKAADTQYF,TRBJ2-3,TRBV11-2,-,many
TGCGCCAGCAGCTTGTCGGCGGTGGGCAATGAGCAGTTCTTC,CASSLSAVGNEQFF,TRBJ2-1,TRBV5-1,-,many
TGTGCCAGCAGCTTAGCCCTACTACAGGGAGGGTATGAGCAGTTCTTC,CASSLALLQGGYEQFF,TRBJ2-1,TRBV7-2,-,-
TGTGCTAGCAGCGCACTAGCGGGAGGCTTAGAGACCCAGTACTTC,CASSALAGGLETQYF,TRBJ2-5,TRBV7-7,TRBD2,many
TGTGCCATCAAAAGAGCGGGAGTGATCGACACAGATACGCAGTATTTT,CAIKRAGVIDTDTQYF,TRBJ2-3,TRBV10-3,TRBD2,many
TGTGCCAGCAGGGCTAGCGGGAGTTTCCCCTACGAGCAGTACTTC,CASRASGSFPYEQYF,TRBJ2-7,TRBV7-8,TRBD2,-
TGTGCCAGCAGAGACCCCCAGGGTACTAACTATGGCTACACCTTC,CASRDPQGTNYGYTF,TRBJ1-2,TRBV6-1,-,-
TGTGCCAGCAGCGTAGGGGATACAAATGAAAAACTGTTTTTT,CASSVGDTNEKLFF,TRBJ1-4,TRBV9,-,few